One sample yielded the 5 T cell receptor beta chains listed below, sequenced in a study of T cells after yellow fever vaccination. TCRdb reprocessed the 5' RACE reads via MiXCR and lists one record per CDR3 protein. The sample lists a few hundred thousand distinct CDR3 sequences; around 3.9% were seen once. The material sequenced was PBMCs, taken on the day of the yellow fever booster vaccination. Receptor source: a young man who received the YFV17D yellow fever vaccine.

This clonotype showed up many times. The chain recombines TRBV12-5 with TRBJ1-5; TRBD1 aligns across 10 bases. This CDR3 spans 17 amino acids. Germline V gives CDR1 LGHNT, CDR2 FRNRAP. V lost 2 bases to trimming and J lost 6 bases; unmatched junction nucleotides: 10. The CDR3 is CASGLFPDRGYGQPQHF. DNA of the CDR3: TGTGCTAGTGGTTTGTTCCCGGACAGGGGGTACGGTCAGCCCCAGCATTTT.

This clonotype came up many times. V and J are TRBV9 and TRBJ2-7; D is unresolved. The CDR3 spans 14 residues. Germline V CDR1 and CDR2: SGDLS, YYNGEE. Trimming shortened V by 0 bases and J by 2 bases, and 9 bases separated the two germline ends. Here the CDR3 reads CASSVGGGTYEQYF. The CDR3 nucleotides read TGTGCCAGCAGCGTAGGAGGCGGCACCTACGAGCAGTACTTC. Drawing the rest from reference TRBV9 and TRBJ2-7, the complete variable domain is DSGVTQTPKHLITATGQRVTLRCSPRSGDLSVYWYQQSLDQGLQFLIQYYNGEERAKGNILERFSAQQFPDLHSELNLSSLELGDSALYFCASSVGGGTYEQYFGPGTRLTVT.

This clonotype was picked up many times. This chain links TRBV19 with TRBJ2-2; D remains unclear. Trimming stripped 3 bases from V and 6 bases from J, with 14 bases between. CDR1 is LNHDA and CDR2 is SQIVND in the germline V gene (reference sequence). The CDR3 is 15 residues long. DNA of the CDR3: TGTGCCAGTAGTATCTACGATAGAAGCCCCGGGGAGCTGTTTTTT. It translates to CASSIYDRSPGELFF. The complete variable domain, with remaining parts taken from reference TRBV19 and TRBJ2-2, reads DGGITQSPKYLFRKEGQNVTLSCEQNLNHDAMYWYRQDPGQGLRLIYYSQIVNDFQKGDIAEGYSVSREKKESFPLTVTSAQKNPTAFYLCASSIYDRSPGELFFGEGSRLTVL.

This clonotype appeared a few times. This chain joins TRBV20-1 and TRBJ1-1, with unresolved D. With 6 bases removed from V and 6 bases from J, the gap between germline ends came to 17 bases. Germline V lookup: CDR1 DFQATT, CDR2 SNEGSKA (reference sequence). The CDR3 covers 13 residues. The DNA for the CDR3 is TGCAGTGCAAAAATATTGGGAGGGTCTGAAGCTTTCTTT. It codes for CSAKILGGSEAFF.

At least ten counts were recorded for this clonotype. This chain joins TRBV11-1 and TRBJ2-3, with a tentative D call TRBD1 (6 bases). The ends were cut back, 7 bases at V and 9 bases at J, with 20 bases in the middle. Germline CDR1 reads SGHAT; CDR2 reads FQDESV (reference sequence). The CDR3 extends over 14 amino acids. The DNA for the CDR3 is TGTGCCAGCATGGTCGGGACATTGTTGGGGACGCAGTATTTT. It translates to CASMVGTLLGTQYF.